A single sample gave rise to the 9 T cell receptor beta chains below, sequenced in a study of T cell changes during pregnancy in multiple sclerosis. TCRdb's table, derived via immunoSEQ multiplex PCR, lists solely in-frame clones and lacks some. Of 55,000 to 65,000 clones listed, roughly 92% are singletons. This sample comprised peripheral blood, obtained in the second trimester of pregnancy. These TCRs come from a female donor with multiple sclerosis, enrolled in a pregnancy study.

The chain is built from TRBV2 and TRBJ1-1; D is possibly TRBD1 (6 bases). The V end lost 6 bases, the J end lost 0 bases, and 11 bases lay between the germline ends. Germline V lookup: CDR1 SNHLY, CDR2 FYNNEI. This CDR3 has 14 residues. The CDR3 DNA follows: TGTGCCAGCAGGTTACAGGGTATGAACACTGAAGCTTTCTTT. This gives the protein CASRLQGMNTEAFF.

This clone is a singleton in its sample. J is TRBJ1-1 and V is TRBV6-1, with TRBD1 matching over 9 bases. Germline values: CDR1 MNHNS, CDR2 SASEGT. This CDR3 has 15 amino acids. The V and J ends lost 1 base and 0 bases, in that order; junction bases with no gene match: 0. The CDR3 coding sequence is TGTGCCAGCAGTGAAGGGGACAGGGTGAACACTGAAGCTTTCTTT. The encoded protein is CASSEGDRVNTEAFF.

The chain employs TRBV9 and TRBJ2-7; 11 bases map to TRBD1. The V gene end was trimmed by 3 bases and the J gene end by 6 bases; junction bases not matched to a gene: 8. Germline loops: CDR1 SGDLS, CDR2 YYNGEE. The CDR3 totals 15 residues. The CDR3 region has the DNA TGTGCCAGCAGCGCCCCCGGACAGGGGGCGGGCGAGCAGTACTTC. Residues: CASSAPGQGAGEQYF.

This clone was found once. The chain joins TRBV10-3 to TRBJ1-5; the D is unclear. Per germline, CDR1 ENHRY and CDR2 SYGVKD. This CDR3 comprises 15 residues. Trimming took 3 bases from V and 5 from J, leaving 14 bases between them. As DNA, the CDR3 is TGTGCCATCAGTGAACATGCAGGAGGCGATCAGCCCCAGCATTTT. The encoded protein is CAISEHAGGDQPQHF.

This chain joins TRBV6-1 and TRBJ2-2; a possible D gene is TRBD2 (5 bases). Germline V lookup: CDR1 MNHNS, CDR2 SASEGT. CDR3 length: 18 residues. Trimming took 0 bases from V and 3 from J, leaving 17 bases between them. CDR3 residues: CASSEAAGGQADTGELFF. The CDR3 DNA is TGTGCCAGCAGTGAAGCTGCGGGTGGCCAAGCGGACACCGGGGAGCTGTTTTTT.

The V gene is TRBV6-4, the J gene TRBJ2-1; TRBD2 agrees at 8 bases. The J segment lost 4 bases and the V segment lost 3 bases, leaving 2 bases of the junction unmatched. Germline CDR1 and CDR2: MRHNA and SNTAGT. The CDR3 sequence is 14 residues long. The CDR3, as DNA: TGTGCCAGCAGTGAAAGCGGGAGTTACAATGAGCAGTTCTTC. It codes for CASSESGSYNEQFF.

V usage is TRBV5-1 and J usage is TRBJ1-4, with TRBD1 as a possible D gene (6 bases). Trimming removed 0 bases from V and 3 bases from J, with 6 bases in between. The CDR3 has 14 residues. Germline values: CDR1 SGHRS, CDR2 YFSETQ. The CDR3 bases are TGCGCCAGCAGCTTGGACAGGGCTAATGAAAAACTGTTTTTT. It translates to CASSLDRANEKLFF.

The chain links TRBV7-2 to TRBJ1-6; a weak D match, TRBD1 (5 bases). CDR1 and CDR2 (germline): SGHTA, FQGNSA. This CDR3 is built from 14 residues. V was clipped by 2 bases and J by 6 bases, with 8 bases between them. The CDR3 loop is CASSLQGGNSPLHF. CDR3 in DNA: TGTGCCAGCAGCTTACAGGGTGGTAATTCACCCCTCCACTTT.

CDR3 coding DNA: TGTGCCAGCGGGACTAGCGGGACTTCCTACAATGAGCAGTTCTTC. Amino acids: CASGTSGTSYNEQFF. V is TRBV9 and J is TRBJ2-1; 13 bases are shared with TRBD2. Germline V CDR1 and CDR2: SGDLS, YYNGEE. Trimming cost V 7 bases and J 1 base; bases outside gene matches: 2. The CDR3 length is 15 residues.